These 21 T cell receptor beta chains were sequenced from one sample in a study of blood T cell repertoires in COVID-19. Sequencing used immunoSEQ multiplex PCR; TCRdb keeps in-frame clones, though not all of them. The table includes 300,000 to 400,000 clones, roughly 87% detected once. The sequenced sample consisted of peripheral blood. Receptors were obtained from a man under 40 with COVID-19, enrolled during active disease.

V usage is TRBV5-1 and J usage is TRBJ2-5; 10 bases are a match to TRBD1. The CDR3 has 15 residues. Trimming cost V 4 bases and J 4 bases; bases outside gene matches: 7. Germline loops: CDR1 SGHRS, CDR2 YFSETQ. The CDR3 spells CASSLDRGRAETQYF. CDR3 nucleotides: TGCGCCAGCAGCCTAGACAGGGGGCGAGCAGAGACCCAGTACTTC.

The V and J genes are TRBV28 and TRBJ2-4; 9 bases fit TRBD2. V gave up 5 bases and J gave up 4 bases; unmatched junction bases: 9. The CDR3 has 16 amino acids. Per germline, CDR1 MDHEN and CDR2 SYDVKM. CDR3 sequence reads: CASSPLETSGKNIQYF. The DNA for the CDR3 is TGTGCCAGCAGTCCCCTCGAGACTAGCGGAAAAAACATTCAGTACTTC.

The V call is TRBV27, the J call TRBJ2-7; TRBD2 aligns across 7 bases. Germline V gives CDR1 MNHEY, CDR2 SMNVEV (reference sequence). The CDR3 covers 14 residues. The trim removed 2 bases at V and 2 bases at J, leaving 3 bases unmatched. CDR3 protein: CASSLGLAAYEQYF. Here the CDR3 DNA reads TGTGCCAGCAGTTTAGGGCTAGCGGCCTACGAGCAGTACTTC.

Of note for this clone: The sample carries other DNA sequences with the same CDR3. V gene TRBV9 combines with J gene TRBJ1-1, with TRBD1 as a possible D gene (5 bases). V lost 1 base and J 5 bases, leaving 9 bases between the germline ends. The CDR3 extends over 13 amino acids. Germline V gene data show CDR1 as SGDLS and CDR2 as YYNGEE. The CDR3: CASSVQGGTEAFF. The CDR3 DNA is TGTGCCAGCAGCGTACAGGGAGGAACTGAAGCTTTCTTT. The full variable domain, with the rest looked up from reference TRBV9 and TRBJ1-1, is DSGVTQTPKHLITATGQRVTLRCSPRSGDLSVYWYQQSLDQGLQFLIQYYNGEERAKGNILERFSAQQFPDLHSELNLSSLELGDSALYFCASSVQGGTEAFFGQGTRLTVV.

V is TRBV2 and J is TRBJ2-7, with a weak D call TRBD1 (6 bases). V lost 5 bases to trimming and J lost 3 bases, with 8 bases between them. Germline values: CDR1 SNHLY, CDR2 FYNNEI. The CDR3 is 12 amino acids. CDR3 in amino acids: CASSSQGYEQYF. CDR3 nucleotide sequence: TGTGCCAGCAGTTCACAGGGCTACGAGCAGTACTTC.

J is TRBJ2-3 and V is TRBV5-5, with 9 bases fitting TRBD2. Trimming took 2 bases from V and 7 from J; bases not matched to a gene: 11. The length of the CDR3 is 16 residues. Germline-derived CDR1 and CDR2 are SGHKS and YYEKEE (reference sequence). CDR3: CASSFPGLAPTNTQYF. In DNA, the CDR3 is TGTGCCAGCAGCTTTCCCGGACTAGCGCCCACCAATACGCAGTATTTT.

This chain connects TRBV3-1 (or the pseudogene TRBV3-2) to TRBJ2-3, with D perhaps matching TRBD2 (6 bases). This CDR3 spans 14 amino acids. Germline-derived CDR1 and CDR2 are LGHDT and YNNKEL (reference sequence). V gave up 3 bases and J gave up 5 bases, with 12 bases separating them. In nucleotides, the CDR3 is TGTGCCAGCAGCCAGCCAGGCGGGGTAGATACGCAGTATTTT. This gives the protein CASSQPGGVDTQYF.

The CDR3 DNA reads TGCGCCAGCAGCCTACAGCCCCCGGGGACTGAAGCTTTCTTT. It codes for CASSLQPPGTEAFF. The rearrangement joins TRBV5-1 to TRBJ1-1; D gene uncertain. This CDR3 region has 14 residues. V was shortened by 4 bases and J by 5 bases, with 15 bases between the two germline ends. The germline V gene has CDR1 SGHRS and CDR2 YFSETQ.

The chain couples TRBV7-3 to TRBJ2-2; weak D call: TRBD1 (6 bases). The germline gives CDR1 SGHTA, CDR2 FQGTGA. The CDR3 runs 14 residues. Trimming pared 1 base from V and 7 bases from J, leaving 10 bases between. CDR3: CASSLNGGGGELFF. CDR3 nucleotide sequence: TGTGCCAGCAGCTTAAATGGGGGCGGCGGGGAGCTGTTTTTT.

V usage is TRBV5-1 and J usage is TRBJ2-2; D possibly corresponds to TRBD2 (6 bases). The CDR3 is 16 amino acids. Germline loops: CDR1 SGHRS, CDR2 YFSETQ. Trimming pared 0 bases from V and 2 bases from J, leaving 11 bases between. CDR3 DNA sequence: TGCGCCAGCAGCTTGGTGGGGGGATTAAACACCGGGGAGCTGTTTTTT. Its protein is CASSLVGGLNTGELFF.

The J gene is TRBJ2-5, the V gene TRBV7-2, with 9 nucleotides matching TRBD1. The CDR3 spans 13 residues. The V gene end was trimmed by 4 bases and the J gene end by 9 bases; junction bases not matched to a gene: 6. Looked up from germline, CDR1 is SGHTA and CDR2 is FQGNSA. CDR3 in amino acids: CASSSDRGLPQYF. In nucleotides, the CDR3 is TGTGCCAGCAGCTCCGACAGGGGGTTACCCCAGTACTTC.

This sequence joins TRBV4-1 and TRBJ1-4, with D perhaps matching TRBD1 (5 bases). There are 13 residues in the CDR3. Per the germline V gene, CDR1 is MGHRA and CDR2 is YSYEKL. Trimming cost V 4 bases and J 8 bases, with 11 bases left between them. DNA of the CDR3: TGCGCCAGCAGCCGGGGTGGGGGGGAAAAACTGTTTTTT. Translated: CASSRGGGEKLFF.

The rearrangement uses TRBV5-1 and TRBJ1-5; 9 bases map to TRBD1. Per the germline V gene, CDR1 is SGHRS and CDR2 is YFSETQ. Trimming at V came to 4 bases and at J to 5 bases, leaving 4 bases not matched to a gene. This CDR3 region has 14 residues. CDR3 DNA: TGCGCCAGCAGCGCAGGGACAGGGTATCAGCCCCAGCATTTT. As protein: CASSAGTGYQPQHF.

The V and J genes are TRBV7-6 and TRBJ2-1; D call uncertain. CDR1 SGHVS and CDR2 FNYEAQ come from the germline V gene. The CDR3 contains 15 residues. V lost 2 bases, J lost 1 base, and 9 bases lay in between. CDR3 coding DNA: TGTGCCAGCAGCTTATTATCGTTATCCTACAATGAGCAGTTCTTC. Protein: CASSLLSLSYNEQFF.

This clone was seen a handful of times. The chain joins TRBV3-1 (or the pseudogene TRBV3-2) to TRBJ2-1, with 9 bases that match TRBD1. This CDR3 is built from 15 residues. In germline, CDR1 is LGHDT, CDR2 YNNKEL (reference sequence). The V and J ends lost 5 bases and 1 base, in that order; junction bases with no gene match: 3. The DNA of the CDR3 is TGTGCCAGCAGCGAGGACAGGGGTTCCTACAATGAGCAGTTCTTC. Its protein product is CASSEDRGSYNEQFF.

The V call is TRBV9, the J call TRBJ2-7; TRBD2 might be the D (5 bases). The CDR3 spans 16 residues. Germline V gene lookup returns CDR1 SGDLS and CDR2 YYNGEE. V shed 4 bases and J shed 0 bases, with 17 bases lying between them. The CDR3 DNA reads TGTGCCAGCAGCTCCTCGCCCGGGATTTACTCCTACGAGCAGTACTTC. Its protein product is CASSSSPGIYSYEQYF.

The chain is built from TRBV6-5 and TRBJ2-7; 8 nucleotides align to TRBD1. There are 14 residues in the CDR3. V gave up 2 bases and J gave up 4 bases; unmatched junction bases: 4. The V gene's germline CDR1 is MNHEY and CDR2 SVGAGI. CDR3 amino acids: CASSYGQGPYEQYF. CDR3 nucleotide sequence: TGTGCCAGCAGTTACGGACAGGGCCCATACGAGCAGTACTTC.

The rearrangement joins TRBV7-3 to TRBJ2-3; tentatively, D is TRBD2 (6 bases). The length of the CDR3 is 14 residues. Per the germline V gene, CDR1 is SGHTA and CDR2 is FQGTGA. Trimming pared 5 bases from V and 4 bases from J, leaving 13 bases between. CDR3 protein: CASSPLGEADTQYF. The CDR3 DNA follows: TGTGCCAGCAGCCCACTGGGGGAGGCAGATACGCAGTATTTT.

The rearrangement uses TRBV27 and TRBJ1-4, with TRBD1 as a possible D gene (5 bases). The V gene's germline CDR1 is MNHEY and CDR2 SMNVEV (reference sequence). V lost 7 bases and J lost 5, with 14 bases in between. The CDR3 totals 14 residues. The CDR3 DNA reads as TGTGCCAGCACGTCGGCCAGGGTCAATGAAAAACTGTTTTTT. Translated, it gives CASTSARVNEKLFF.

This clone was recorded many times. V usage is TRBV16 and J usage is TRBJ2-1; a possible D gene is TRBD2 (6 bases). Looked up from germline, CDR1 is KGHSY and CDR2 is FQNENV. The CDR3 runs 16 residues. V lost 3 bases and J lost 6, with 18 bases in between. The CDR3 loop reads CASSQTYGGAFNEQFF. Written as DNA, the CDR3 is TGTGCCAGCAGCCAGACCTATGGCGGGGCTTTCAATGAGCAGTTCTTC.

This sequence joins TRBV28 and TRBJ2-7, with D perhaps TRBD2 (5 bases). This CDR3 is 13 amino acids long. Trimming left V 6 bases short and J 7 bases short, with 16 bases between. The germline CDR1 and CDR2 sequences are MDHEN and SYDVKM. The CDR3 coding sequence is TGTGCCAGCAGCCCTAACAATCGAGGGGAGCAGTACTTC. Encoded protein: CASSPNNRGEQYF.